What follows is one TCR beta chain and its context. As yet, its antigen is unknown. The sample originates from a study of T cell responses to AZD1222 COVID-19 vaccine. Study-wide context: Whether given at about 4 or about 12 weeks, second doses were pooled.

Study findings and constraints: At study baseline, merely six AZD1222 recipients were seropositive. Two AZD1222 doses significantly raised spike-specific TCR breadth and depth over controls. Clonal diversity was possibly underestimated; the donors were predominantly white British and more often female.

TCRdb's copy holds only in-frame clones and misses some; the assay was immunoSEQ multiplex PCR. The sample holds 100,000 to 130,000 clones, roughly 90% seen once. Germline-derived CDR1 and CDR2 are LGHNA and YSLEER. This CDR3 is built from 14 residues. The junction had 4 bases not matched to a gene; V was cut back by 2 bases and J by 5 bases. The clonotype comes from an adult in good health. The sequencing used peripheral blood, collected on day 0 of AZD1222 vaccination. This rearrangement joins TRBV4-3 to TRBJ2-5, with 8 bases that match TRBD2. The CDR3 DNA is TGCGCCAGCAGCCAAATCCGCGGGAGGGAGACCCAGTACTTC. It codes for CASSQIRGRETQYF.